The 2 T cell receptor beta chains given below trace back to one sample, sequenced in a study of blood T cell repertoires in COVID-19. Data came from immunoSEQ multiplex PCR; TCRdb stores just in-frame clones and leaves some out. The data hold roughly 200,000 clones, with just under 90% observed a single time. Sequenced: peripheral blood. The receptor source for this set is a man aged 55-75 years who had recovered from COVID-19.

This chain joins TRBV18 and TRBJ1-6; no firm D call. V shed 3 bases and J shed 5 bases, with 14 bases lying between them. This CDR3 contains 16 residues. In germline, CDR1 is KGHSH, CDR2 LQKENI. This chain's CDR3 is CASSPEAGRHNSPLHF. The CDR3 DNA reads as TGTGCCAGCTCACCGGAGGCCGGGAGACATAATTCACCCCTCCACTTT.

The chain is built from TRBV7-2 and TRBJ2-5; D perhaps matches TRBD2 (6 bases). The CDR3 totals 14 residues. V was cut by 1 base and J by 5 bases, with 11 bases left in between. Germline values: CDR1 SGHTA, CDR2 FQGNSA. The CDR3 region has the DNA TGTGCCAGCAGCTTAGGGAGGGCTGGGGAGACCCAGTACTTC. Translated, it gives CASSLGRAGETQYF.